In its sample, the clone carrying this T cell receptor (beta chain) was seen once. Its specificity is not known. This PCR relied on a set of 60 Vbeta primers and 13 Jbeta primers. The protocol was immunoSEQ multiplex PCR, while the TCRdb copy is restricted to in-frame clones and leaves out a portion. The data contain under 200,000 clones, 65% to 90% of them singletons. This sample is part of a study of cytomegalovirus exposure and HLA in healthy donors. About the research overall: Approximately 83 million unique TCRs from HLA-typed donors were held in an early data release. Study-wide findings and caveats: Most of the TCR beta V segments (in an earlier analysis) were productive either about 87% or about 30% of the time. 16,951 TCR beta sequences were associated with HLA alleles at 0.05 false discovery rate in a later analysis.

The V end was cut by 1 base, the J end by 6 bases, with 13 bases between. The CDR3 has 15 residues. Germline loops: CDR1 SGHTA, CDR2 FQGNSA. Although they were nominally healthy when sampled, donors likely had unrecorded immune exposures. This receptor was identified in a woman between 50 and 59 years old in good health and CMV-seronegative. The V gene is TRBV7-2, the J gene TRBJ1-5; a possible D gene is TRBD1 (6 bases). Input material: PBMCs. Here the CDR3 reads CASSLDYRVTQPQHF. The CDR3 DNA reads TGTGCCAGCAGCTTAGATTACAGGGTTACTCAGCCCCAGCATTTT.